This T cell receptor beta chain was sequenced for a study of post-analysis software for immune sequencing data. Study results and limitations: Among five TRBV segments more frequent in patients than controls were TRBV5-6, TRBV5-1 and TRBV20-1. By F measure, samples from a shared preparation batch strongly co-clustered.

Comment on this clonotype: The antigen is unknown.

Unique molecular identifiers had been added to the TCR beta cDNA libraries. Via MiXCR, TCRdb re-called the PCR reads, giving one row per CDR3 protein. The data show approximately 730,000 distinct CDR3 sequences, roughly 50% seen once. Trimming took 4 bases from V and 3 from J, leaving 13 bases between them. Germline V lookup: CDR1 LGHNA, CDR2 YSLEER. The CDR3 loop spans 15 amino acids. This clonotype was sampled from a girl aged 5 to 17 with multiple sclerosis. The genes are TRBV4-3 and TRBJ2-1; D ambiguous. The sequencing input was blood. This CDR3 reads CASSPGSWDYNEQFF. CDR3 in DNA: TGCGCCAGCAGCCCAGGTTCCTGGGACTACAATGAGCAGTTCTTC.